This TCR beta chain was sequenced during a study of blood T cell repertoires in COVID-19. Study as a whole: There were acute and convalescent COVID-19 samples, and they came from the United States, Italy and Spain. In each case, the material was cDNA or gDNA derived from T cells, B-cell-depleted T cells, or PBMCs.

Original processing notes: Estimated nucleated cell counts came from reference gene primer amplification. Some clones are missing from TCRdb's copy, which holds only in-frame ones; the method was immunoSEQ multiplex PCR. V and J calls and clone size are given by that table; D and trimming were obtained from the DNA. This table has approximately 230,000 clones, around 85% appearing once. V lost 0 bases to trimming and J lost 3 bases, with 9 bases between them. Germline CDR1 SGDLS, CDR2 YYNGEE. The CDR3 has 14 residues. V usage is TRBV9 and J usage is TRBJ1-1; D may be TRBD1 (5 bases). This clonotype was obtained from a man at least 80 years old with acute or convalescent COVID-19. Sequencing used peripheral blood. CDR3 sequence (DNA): TGTGCCAGCAGCGTAGCGGGGGTCGACACTGAAGCTTTCTTT. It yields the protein CASSVAGVDTEAFF.